This T cell receptor (beta chain) originates from a study of OX40 agonist ivuxolimab in advanced cancers. Study-wide background: One patient with hepatocellular carcinoma and two with cutaneous melanoma, three in all, had partial responses.

The CDR3 totals 12 residues. Trimming cost V 4 bases and J 7 bases, with 8 bases left between them. Germline CDR1 and CDR2: MNHEY and SVGAGI. The count of this clone is one. Only in-frame clones appear in the TCRdb table, and some are missing; sequencing was by immunoSEQ multiplex PCR. In the table there are some 98,000 clones, around 90% of which are singletons. The sample here was CD4+ or CD8+ T cells sorted from blood, taken in a trial of the OX40 agonist ivuxolimab. The clonotype originates from an adult with an advanced solid tumor such as melanoma, head and neck, liver or kidney cancer. The rearrangement links TRBV6-5 to TRBJ2-1; D might be TRBD1 (5 bases). The CDR3 DNA reads TGTGCCAGCAGTTGGGGCAGGAATGAGCAGTTCTTC. Translating it yields CASSWGRNEQFF.